Each of the 18 T cell receptor beta chains below was sequenced from the same sample in a study of Ad26.COV2.S vaccination and SARS-CoV-2 variants (dated by TCRdb to 2020 to 2022). Receptors were amplified or captured by the immunoSEQ multiplex PCR assay. TCRdb provides this immuneACCESS table in a form limited to in-frame rearrangements. Some clones are lacking; in checked studies, under half of them reflect an unresolved V gene, and why the rest are absent is not known. The sample table records hundreds of thousands of clones; around 90% of these occur just once. 1.5% of the sample belongs to the ten largest clones. The label giving this sample's treatment or condition can be read as: roughly 19 received Ad26.COV2.S at low or high dose, single or two shots; roughly 5 received placebo; per-sample allocation not given. Repertoires of vaccine and placebo recipients were sequenced from samples collected on day 63 after the first injection.

The sample consisted of peripheral blood, taken in a trial of Ad26.COV2.S vaccine versus placebo. Every receptor here comes from a person aged 18-60 years who received the Ad26.COV2.S COVID-19 vaccine or a placebo.

The rearrangement links TRBV5-6 to TRBJ1-6; no clear D. Germline assignment: CDR1 SGHDT and CDR2 YYEEEE. The CDR3 is made up of 14 amino acids. V was clipped by 1 base and J by 7 bases, with 9 bases between them. CDR3: CASSLRAGNSPLHF. The CDR3 nucleotides are TGTGCCAGCAGCTTGAGGGCCGGGAATTCACCCCTCCACTTT.

The J gene is TRBJ2-1, the V gene TRBV24-1; D assignment may be TRBD1 or TRBD2 (5 bases each). The ends were cut back, 9 bases at V and 9 bases at J, with 23 bases in the middle. CDR3 length: 15 residues. The germline V gene encodes CDR1 KGHDR and CDR2 SFDVKD. CDR3 amino acids: CATASPRDAEGEQFF. The DNA for the CDR3 is TGTGCCACCGCTTCGCCCCGGGACGCTGAGGGTGAGCAGTTCTTC.

This rearrangement joins TRBV7-9 to TRBJ2-2; D ambiguous. V lost 1 base and J lost 2, with 11 bases in between. The germline CDR1 and CDR2 sequences are SEHNR and FQNEAQ (reference sequence). The CDR3 loop spans 16 amino acids. The CDR3 protein is CASSLGDPSNTGELFF. The CDR3 DNA sequence: TGTGCCAGCAGCTTAGGTGACCCTTCAAACACCGGGGAGCTGTTTTTT. Using reference TRBV7-9 and TRBJ2-2 for the parts outside the CDR3, the full variable domain is DTGVSQNPRHKITKRGQNVTFRCDPISEHNRLYWYRQTLGQGPEFLTYFQNEAQLEKSRLLSDRFSAERPKGSFSTLEIQRTEQGDSAMYLCASSLGDPSNTGELFFGEGSRLTVL.

This clone was counted only a few times. The sample contains more than one DNA sequence encoding this CDR3. This chain connects TRBV5-1 to TRBJ2-7, with 8 bases fitting TRBD1. The CDR3 is 12 residues long. The germline gives CDR1 SGHRS, CDR2 YFSETQ. After removal of 4 bases from V and 6 bases from J, the junction contained 3 bases not matched to a gene. The CDR3 loop is CASSLQGGEQYF. The CDR3 DNA is TGCGCCAGCAGCCTACAGGGGGGCGAGCAGTACTTC. Complete variable domain (other parts from reference TRBV5-1 and TRBJ2-7): KAGVTQTPRYLIKTRGQQVTLSCSPISGHRSVSWYQQTPGQGLQFLFEYFSETQRNKGNFPGRFSGRQFSNSRSEMNVSTLELGDSALYLCASSLQGGEQYFGPGTRLTVT.

The J gene is TRBJ1-5, the V gene TRBV6-5; TRBD1 matches at 10 bases. CDR1 is MNHEY, CDR2 SVGAGI, per germline. The V segment lost 6 bases and the J segment 2 bases; nucleotides outside the gene matches: 1. The CDR3 sequence is 14 residues long. This chain's CDR3 is CASRTGGRNQPQHF. The CDR3 bases are TGTGCCAGCAGGACAGGGGGCCGCAATCAGCCCCAGCATTTT.

This chain connects TRBV6-2 or TRBV6-3 to TRBJ1-3; D unclear. V lost 0 bases and J 3 bases, leaving 12 bases between the germline ends. CDR3 length: 16 amino acids. Germline V gene lookup returns CDR1 MNHEY and CDR2 SVGEGT. In DNA, the CDR3 is TGTGCCAGCAGTTACTCGAGGGCCGGGTATGGAAACACCATATATTTT. Protein sequence: CASSYSRAGYGNTIYF.

The chain carries TRBV30 and TRBJ2-3; D is unresolved. V lost 2 bases to trimming and J lost 5 bases, with 8 bases between them. From germline, CDR1 is GTSNPN and CDR2 SVGIG (reference sequence). CDR3 size: 12 residues. The CDR3 DNA is TGTGCCTGGAGTATGCGAGGAGATACGCAGTATTTT. This translates into CAWSMRGDTQYF. Full variable domain (missing parts from reference TRBV30 and TRBJ2-3): SQTIHQWPATLVQPVGSPLSLECTVEGTSNPNLYWYRQAAGRGLQLLFYSVGIGQISSEVPQNLSASRPQDRQFILSSKKLLLSDSGFYLCAWSMRGDTQYFGPGTRLTVL.

This sequence joins TRBV15 and TRBJ2-7; 8 nucleotides align to TRBD1. J was trimmed by 2 bases and V by 1 base; bases with no gene match: 1. This CDR3 is 14 amino acids long. Germline CDR1 and CDR2: LNHNV and YYDKDF (reference sequence). The CDR3 loop is CATSRGQGPYEQYF. In DNA, the CDR3 is TGTGCCACCAGCAGAGGACAGGGGCCCTACGAGCAGTACTTC.

The rearrangement uses TRBV14 and TRBJ1-6; D remains ambiguous. V was clipped by 4 bases and J by 9 bases, with 10 bases between them. There are 13 residues in the CDR3. Germline V gene sequence: CDR1 SGHDN, CDR2 FVKESK. The CDR3 protein is CASSPRAFSPLHF. The CDR3 DNA sequence: TGTGCCAGCAGCCCCCGGGCCTTTTCACCCCTCCACTTT.

Regarding this clone: The same CDR3 arises from other DNA sequences in this sample as well. The V and J genes are TRBV6-5 and TRBJ2-5; 12 positions agree with TRBD1. J was trimmed by 5 bases and V by 6 bases; bases with no gene match: 4. The CDR3 runs 14 residues. Looked up from germline, CDR1 is MNHEY and CDR2 is SVGAGI. CDR3 sequence: CASSRDRGLETQYF. DNA of the CDR3: TGTGCCAGCAGCCGGGACAGGGGGCTGGAGACCCAGTACTTC.

V usage is TRBV7-9 and J usage is TRBJ2-5; 9 bases match TRBD1. Germline values: CDR1 SEHNR, CDR2 FQNEAQ (reference sequence). Trimming at V came to 5 bases and at J to 5 bases, leaving 15 bases not matched to a gene. The CDR3 is made up of 17 amino acids. As DNA, the CDR3 is TGTGCCAGCAGCCAAGGACAGGGGAATTACCTCGCTGAGACCCAGTACTTC. It specifies CASSQGQGNYLAETQYF.

This clone showed up just once. The chain carries TRBV10-3 and TRBJ1-5; D is unresolved. CDR3 size: 12 residues. V lost 10 bases, J lost 6 bases, and 13 bases lay in between. The germline CDR1 and CDR2 sequences are ENHRY and SYGVKD. CDR3 residues: CATPGMSQPQHF. Here the CDR3 DNA reads TGTGCCACACCCGGGATGAGTCAGCCCCAGCATTTT.

The chain combines TRBV29-1 with TRBJ1-4; D remains ambiguous. Germline values: CDR1 SQVTM, CDR2 ANQGSEA. CDR3 length: 8 residues. Trimming stripped 6 bases from V and 16 bases from J, with 9 bases between. DNA of the CDR3: TGCAGCGTCACCACCGGGTTTTTT. As protein: CSVTTGFF. Full variable domain (outside the CDR3, taken from reference TRBV29-1 and TRBJ1-4): SAVISQKPSRDICQRGTSLTIQCQVDSQVTMMFWYRQQPGQSLTLIATANQGSEATYESGFVIDKFPISRPNLTFSTLTVSNMSPEDSSIYLCSVTTGFFGSGTQLSVL.

Note on this clone: At the DNA level, this CDR3 is encoded by other sequences in the same sample as well. The genes are TRBV11-2 and TRBJ2-1; 8 bases map to TRBD2. The CDR3 is 15 residues long. Germline CDR1 is SGHAT and CDR2 is FQNNGV. Trimming removed 1 base from V and 1 base from J; junction bases left unmatched: 0. The CDR3: CASSLASGSYNEQFF. The CDR3 coding sequence is TGTGCCAGCAGCTTAGCTAGCGGGTCCTACAATGAGCAGTTCTTC.

V usage is TRBV21-1 and J usage is TRBJ1-4; the table's D call, TRBD1, has no DNA check behind it. TRBV21-1 is reported as a pseudogene. The CDR3 spans 15 residues. The CDR3: CASSKRTELNEKLFF. DNA for the CDR3: TGTGCCAGCAGCAAGAGGACAGAACTAAATGAAAAACTGTTTTTT.

The rearrangement uses TRBV9 and TRBJ2-7; 9 positions agree with TRBD1. The CDR3 consists of 11 residues. The junction had 6 bases not matched to a gene; V was cut back by 4 bases and J by 13 bases. Looked up from germline, CDR1 is SGDLS and CDR2 is YYNGEE. CDR3 sequence: CASSPGTGLYF. In DNA form, the CDR3 reads TGTGCCAGCAGCCCCGGGACAGGGTTATACTTC.

In DNA, the CDR3 is TGCAGCGTTGAAGATCGGCAGGGGGATCACAGAGTCGATGGCTACACCTTC. Its protein is CSVEDRQGDHRVDGYTF. The chain has TRBV29-1 and TRBJ1-2; 7 bases agree with TRBD1. The junction had 16 bases not matched to a gene; V was cut back by 0 bases and J by 6 bases. CDR1 is SQVTM and CDR2 is ANQGSEA in the germline V gene. The CDR3 contains 17 residues.

This clone was counted only a few times. This chain uses TRBV6-6 with TRBJ2-6; TRBD1 aligns across 12 bases. With 5 bases clipped from V and 0 bases from J, the junction kept 5 bases outside the gene matches. Germline V CDR1 and CDR2: MNHNY, SVGAGI (reference sequence). The CDR3 spans 18 residues. The CDR3: CASSLLGQGASGANVLTF. DNA of the CDR3: TGTGCCAGCAGTCTGCTGGGACAGGGGGCCTCTGGGGCCAACGTCCTGACTTTC.